A single sample gave rise to the 17 T cell receptor beta chains below, sequenced in a study of cytomegalovirus exposure and HLA in healthy donors. Assay: immunoSEQ multiplex PCR; the TCRdb copy retains only in-frame clones and omits some. This sample carries some 170,000 clones, roughly nine tenths of them seen once, and the ten largest clones take around 6%. Sequencing was done on a sample of PBMCs. Source of these receptors: a woman aged 30 to 39 in good health and CMV-seronegative.

The chain combines TRBV5-4 with TRBJ2-5; either TRBD1 or TRBD2 may fit D (7 bases each). Germline assignment: CDR1 SGHNT and CDR2 YYREEE (reference sequence). Between the trimmed V and J ends, which lost 4 bases and 2 bases, there was a span of 18 bases. The CDR3 extends over 16 amino acids. The CDR3 DNA follows: TGTGCCAGCAGCCGGGACAGCGGACTAGGTCAAGAGACCCAGTACTTC. Protein sequence: CASSRDSGLGQETQYF.

The J gene is TRBJ1-5, the V gene TRBV27, with no clear D. CDR3 length: 15 amino acids. V dropped 3 bases and J dropped 6 bases, with 15 bases sitting between them. Per the germline V gene, CDR1 is MNHEY and CDR2 is SMNVEV (reference sequence). The CDR3 spells CASSLGFGLPQPQHF. The CDR3 DNA follows: TGTGCCAGCAGTTTGGGCTTCGGTCTCCCTCAGCCCCAGCATTTT.

V and J are TRBV10-2 and TRBJ2-7; D may correspond to TRBD1 or TRBD2 (5 bases each). V was clipped by 6 bases and J by 6 bases, with 15 bases between them. This CDR3 region has 13 residues. Per germline, CDR1 WSHSY and CDR2 SAAADI. CDR3 sequence: CASRGPGPREQYF. CDR3 in DNA: TGCGCCAGCAGGGGACCGGGACCGCGCGAGCAGTACTTC.

The chain is built from TRBV7-8 and TRBJ2-7; D may be TRBD1 (6 bases). Germline V gene data show CDR1 as SGHVS and CDR2 as FQNEAQ. V lost 5 bases and J 0 bases, leaving 23 bases between the germline ends. CDR3 size: 18 residues. The CDR3 is CASSMRTAQGRSSYEQYF. The CDR3 DNA reads as TGTGCCAGCAGCATGAGGACAGCGCAAGGAAGAAGCTCCTACGAGCAGTACTTC.

V is TRBV7-8 and J is TRBJ1-1; D gene unclear. Deletions cut 4 bases from V and 0 bases from J, with 3 bases between. Germline assignment: CDR1 SGHVS and CDR2 FQNEAQ. The CDR3 length is 12 residues. CDR3 in amino acids: CASSSVNTEAFF. The DNA of the CDR3 is TGTGCCAGCAGCTCTGTGAACACTGAAGCTTTCTTT.

V and J are TRBV18 and TRBJ2-5; 8 bases are a match to TRBD1. After removal of 5 bases from V and 1 base from J, the junction contained 3 bases not matched to a gene. CDR1 and CDR2 from the germline V gene are KGHSH and LQKENI. The CDR3 consists of 14 residues. The CDR3 protein is CASSNRGFQETQYF. Written as DNA, the CDR3 is TGTGCCAGCTCAAACAGGGGGTTCCAAGAGACCCAGTACTTC.

The V and J genes are TRBV5-4 and TRBJ2-3, with 9 nucleotides matching TRBD1. The V and J ends lost 7 bases and 4 bases, in that order; junction bases with no gene match: 4. The CDR3 has 13 amino acids. The germline CDR1 and CDR2 sequences are SGHNT and YYREEE (reference sequence). The CDR3 reads CASRDREPDTQYF. Here the CDR3 DNA reads TGTGCCAGCCGGGACAGGGAGCCAGATACGCAGTATTTT.

The chain uses TRBV6-5 and TRBJ1-2; D is unresolved. In germline, CDR1 is MNHEY, CDR2 SVGAGI. The germline V and J ends were trimmed by 1 base and 0 bases, with 12 bases remaining between them. CDR3 length equals 16 residues. The CDR3 nucleotides are TGTGCCAGCAGTTACTGGCGGGAGTTAGCTAACTATGGCTACACCTTC. This gives the protein CASSYWRELANYGYTF.

The CDR3 coding sequence is TGTGCCAGCAGCCGCGGACAGGGGGTTTACTACGAGCAGTACTTC. Translation: CASSRGQGVYYEQYF. This rearrangement joins TRBV6-5 to TRBJ2-7; 10 bases align to TRBD1. CDR1 and CDR2 from the germline V gene are MNHEY and SVGAGI. Trimming cost V 6 bases and J 3 bases; bases outside gene matches: 8. This CDR3 spans 15 amino acids.

The J gene is TRBJ1-5, the V gene TRBV6-6, with no clear D. Trimming removed 10 bases from V and 6 bases from J, with 19 bases in between. Germline V lookup: CDR1 MNHNY, CDR2 SVGAGI (reference sequence). There are 14 residues in the CDR3. CDR3 in DNA: TGTGCCACCCAGGAGAGGGTGGAAGGTCAGCCCCAGCATTTT. This encodes CATQERVEGQPQHF.

J is TRBJ2-7 and V is TRBV11-3, with D possibly TRBD2 on 5 matching bases. CDR3 length: 14 residues. Looked up from germline, CDR1 is SGHNT and CDR2 is YENEEA. Trimming took off 6 bases at V and 0 bases at J, with 12 bases between the two ends. The CDR3 sequence: CASSHRGSSYEQYF. The CDR3 DNA follows: TGTGCCAGCAGTCACCGGGGAAGCTCCTACGAGCAGTACTTC. Filled out from reference TRBV11-3 and TRBJ2-7, the complete variable domain reads EAGVVQSPRYKIIEKKQPVAFWCNPISGHNTLYWYLQNLGQGPELLIRYENEEAVDDSQLPKDRFSAERLKGVDSTLKIQPAELGDSAVYLCASSHRGSSYEQYFGPGTRLTVT.

The chain carries TRBV4-1 and TRBJ1-3, with D tentatively TRBD1 (6 bases). Trimming pared 4 bases from V and 2 bases from J, leaving 18 bases between. The CDR3 covers 17 residues. CDR1 and CDR2 (germline): MGHRA, YSYEKL. In DNA, the CDR3 is TGCGCCAGCAGCCTAAGTCCCACGGGGGCCACTGGAAACACCATATATTTT. This codes for CASSLSPTGATGNTIYF.

This clone was counted once. V and J are TRBV7-9 and TRBJ1-6, with D unresolved. There are 14 residues in the CDR3. Per the germline V gene, CDR1 is SEHNR and CDR2 is FQNEAQ (reference sequence). The V and J ends lost 2 bases and 10 bases respectively, with 12 bases between them. DNA for the CDR3: TGTGCCAGCAGCTTATTGGAGGGAGACTCACCCCTCCACTTT. Encoded protein: CASSLLEGDSPLHF.

The chain couples TRBV5-4 to TRBJ2-1; no reliable D call. The CDR3 totals 16 residues. The V gene's germline CDR1 is SGHNT and CDR2 YYREEE (reference sequence). V was trimmed by 0 bases and J by 2 bases, leaving 12 bases between them. In nucleotides, the CDR3 is TGTGCCAGCAGCTTGGGTTCAAGCTCAGCCTACAATGAGCAGTTCTTC. It encodes CASSLGSSSAYNEQFF.

The chain links TRBV9 to TRBJ2-1, with 11 bases that match TRBD2. Germline V gene lookup returns CDR1 SGDLS and CDR2 YYNGEE. This CDR3 comprises 15 residues. V gave up 3 bases and J gave up 8 bases; unmatched junction bases: 7. The CDR3 DNA reads TGTGCCAGCAGCGGATTACTAGCGGGAGTCGATGAGCAGTTCTTC. Encoded protein: CASSGLLAGVDEQFF. Drawing the rest from reference TRBV9 and TRBJ2-1, the complete variable domain is DSGVTQTPKHLITATGQRVTLRCSPRSGDLSVYWYQQSLDQGLQFLIQYYNGEERAKGNILERFSAQQFPDLHSELNLSSLELGDSALYFCASSGLLAGVDEQFFGPGTRLTVL.

The rearrangement links TRBV27 to TRBJ2-7, with TRBD2 identical over 14 bases. The ends lost 3 bases at V and 2 bases at J; junction bases unmatched: 3. Germline V lookup: CDR1 MNHEY, CDR2 SMNVEV (reference sequence). The CDR3 is 16 amino acids. Written as DNA, the CDR3 is TGTGCCAGCAGTTTTCAGACTAGCGGGAGGGCCTACGAGCAGTACTTC. Translation gives CASSFQTSGRAYEQYF.

The chain joins TRBV7-6 to TRBJ2-3; 9 bases agree with TRBD1. Germline assignment: CDR1 SGHVS and CDR2 FNYEAQ. After removal of 5 bases from V and 1 base from J, the junction contained 7 bases not matched to a gene. The CDR3 sequence is 16 residues long. The CDR3 nucleotides are TGTGCCAGCAGCCACCGACGGACAGGGGGCACAGATACGCAGTATTTT. It yields the protein CASSHRRTGGTDTQYF.